A single sample is the source of the 17 T cell receptor beta chains below, sequenced in a study of T cells in narcolepsy. Produced via immunoSEQ multiplex PCR; TCRdb's table is partial and in-frame only. The sample comprises approximately 35,000 clones, approximately 84% of which are singletons, and approximately 1.1% rests with the top ten. Sequenced input: memory (CD45RA-) CD4+ T cells from blood. The receptors were gathered from a human donor in good health.

V is TRBV5-1 and J is TRBJ2-7; TRBD2 aligns across 12 bases. Trimming removed 0 bases from V and 9 bases from J; junction bases left unmatched: 4. The CDR3 contains 14 residues. Germline CDR1 and CDR2: SGHRS and YFSETQ. The CDR3 bases are TGCGCCAGCAGCTTGGTCGCTAGCGGGAGGGCGCAGTACTTC. This encodes CASSLVASGRAQYF.

The chain couples TRBV7-2 to TRBJ2-1, with D possibly matching TRBD1 (6 bases). CDR3 length: 13 residues. Trimming took off 5 bases at V and 10 bases at J, with 15 bases between the two ends. Germline assignment: CDR1 SGHTA and CDR2 FQGNSA. This CDR3 reads CASSVSGVREQFF. The CDR3, as DNA: TGTGCCAGCAGCGTCTCAGGGGTGAGGGAGCAGTTCTTC. The full variable domain, in which reference TRBV7-2 and TRBJ2-1 provide the parts outside the CDR3, is GAGVSQSPSNKVTEKGKDVELRCDPISGHTALYWYRQSLGQGLEFLIYFQGNSAPDKSGLPSDRFSAERTGGSVSTLTIQRTQQEDSAVYLCASSVSGVREQFFGPGTRLTVL.

The chain is built from TRBV27 and TRBJ2-2; 11 nucleotides agree with TRBD1. V lost 4 bases, J lost 5 bases, and 3 bases stayed unmatched. The CDR3 runs to 15 residues. Looked up from germline, CDR1 is MNHEY and CDR2 is SMNVEV (reference sequence). The CDR3 sequence is CASSWTGGKTGELFF. The CDR3 DNA sequence: TGTGCCAGCAGTTGGACAGGGGGCAAGACCGGGGAGCTGTTTTTT.

The chain uses TRBV5-4 and TRBJ2-3; TRBD2 matches 13 bases. Unmatched junction bases numbered 5, after V lost 0 bases and J lost 7 bases. This CDR3 contains 16 residues. Germline V lookup: CDR1 SGHNT, CDR2 YYREEE (reference sequence). The DNA of the CDR3 is TGTGCCAGCAGCTTGGTTACTAGCGGGGGGGCGTATACGCAGTATTTT. Translating it yields CASSLVTSGGAYTQYF.

The J gene is TRBJ1-2, the V gene TRBV6-1; a weak D match, TRBD1 (5 bases). The CDR3 is made up of 15 amino acids. With 4 bases removed from V and 3 bases from J, the gap between germline ends came to 15 bases. Germline lookup yields CDR1 MNHNS and CDR2 SASEGT. CDR3 loop: CASSATRDGYYGYTF. In DNA, the CDR3 is TGTGCCAGCAGTGCTACCAGGGACGGTTACTATGGCTACACCTTC.

The genes are TRBV7-8 and TRBJ2-1; possible D gene TRBD2, 6 bases. Germline values: CDR1 SGHVS, CDR2 FQNEAQ. The V end lost 5 bases, the J end lost 2 bases, and 16 bases lay between the germline ends. CDR3 size: 16 residues. Written as DNA, the CDR3 is TGTGCCAGCAGCCCCAGCAGGGACTTTCCCTACAATGAGCAGTTCTTC. It specifies CASSPSRDFPYNEQFF.

The V call is TRBV18, the J call TRBJ2-1; 8 positions agree with TRBD1. Germline CDR1 KGHSH, CDR2 LQKENI. The CDR3 is 15 amino acids. Trimming removed 2 bases from V and 3 bases from J; junction bases left unmatched: 3. CDR3 DNA: TGTGCCAGCTCACCATCGACAGGGGACTACAATGAGCAGTTCTTC. Encoded protein: CASSPSTGDYNEQFF.

The V and J genes are TRBV7-2 and TRBJ2-5; D is perhaps TRBD2 (5 bases). Matching the DNA end better, TRBJ2-7 makes the J call doubtful. The CDR3 has 15 residues. In germline, CDR1 is SGHTA, CDR2 FQGNSA. CDR3 DNA sequence: TGTGCCAGCAGCTCCCGGGCCACCGGGACCTACGAGCAGTACTTC. Translation gives CASSSRATGTYEQYF.

This clone has only a few counts. This same CDR3 is encoded by further DNA sequences in the sample. The V gene is TRBV27, the J gene TRBJ1-5; tentatively, D is TRBD1 (5 bases). This CDR3 is 13 amino acids long. CDR1 and CDR2 from the germline V gene are MNHEY and SMNVEV (reference sequence). The V end lost 2 bases, the J end lost 4 bases, and 6 bases lay between the germline ends. CDR3 nucleotides: TGTGCCAGCAGTTTAAGGGGTAATCAGCCCCAGCATTTT. Amino acid sequence: CASSLRGNQPQHF.

This chain uses TRBV28 with TRBJ2-5; D may be TRBD1 or TRBD2 (6 bases each). The germline V and J ends were trimmed by 7 bases and 5 bases, with 17 bases remaining between them. The CDR3 has 14 residues. The germline gives CDR1 MDHEN, CDR2 SYDVKM. The CDR3 is CASNPGGRGETQYF. The CDR3 DNA follows: TGTGCCAGCAACCCCGGGGGTAGGGGGGAGACCCAGTACTTC.

The V gene is TRBV4-3, the J gene TRBJ2-5; 10 nucleotides agree with TRBD2. Germline-derived CDR1 and CDR2 are LGHNA and YSLEER. The CDR3 spans 17 residues. J gave up 1 base and V 3 bases, and 8 bases lay outside the gene matches. CDR3: CASSQERLAGLQETQYF. The CDR3 region has the DNA TGCGCCAGCAGCCAGGAGAGACTAGCGGGCCTCCAAGAGACCCAGTACTTC.

This clone has just a few counts. This sequence joins TRBV5-1 and TRBJ1-4, with 12 bases fitting TRBD1. This CDR3 is built from 14 residues. From germline, CDR1 is SGHRS and CDR2 YFSETQ. V was pared by 6 bases and J by 7 bases, with 4 bases of the junction left unmatched. The CDR3, as DNA: TGCGCCAGCACCCCGGGACAGGGGGCTGAAAAACTGTTTTTT. This translates into CASTPGQGAEKLFF.

In regard to this clone: Relative to the germline gene, one junction end is altered; a read error may explain this. The genes are TRBV7-6 and TRBJ1-4; no firm D call. This CDR3 is built from 14 residues. Germline V gene lookup returns CDR1 SGHVS and CDR2 FNYEAQ. DNA of the CDR3: TGTGCCAGCGGCTTAGGCCCGGGCGGGGAAAAACTGTTTTTT. It codes for CASGLGPGGEKLFF.

The rearrangement links TRBV5-8 to TRBJ1-2, with a tentative D call TRBD1 (6 bases). From germline, CDR1 is SGHTS and CDR2 YDEGEE. Trimming removed 1 base at V and 14 bases at J, with 18 bases between. This CDR3 contains 13 residues. Here the CDR3 reads CASSLRDTGNLTF. DNA for the CDR3: TGTGCCAGCAGCTTGCGGGACACAGGGAATTTGACCTTC.

The chain uses TRBV28 and TRBJ2-5, with 10 positions matching TRBD2. The V and J ends lost 3 bases and 5 bases, in that order; junction bases with no gene match: 3. This CDR3 has 14 amino acids. Germline V gives CDR1 MDHEN, CDR2 SYDVKM. Here the CDR3 reads CASSLAGLAETQYF. CDR3 sequence (DNA): TGTGCCAGCAGTTTGGCGGGACTAGCGGAGACCCAGTACTTC.

V gene TRBV19 combines with J gene TRBJ1-1; the D is unclear. V lost 7 bases to trimming and J lost 2 bases, with 14 bases between them. This CDR3 comprises 14 residues. Germline CDR1 reads LNHDA; CDR2 reads SQIVND (reference sequence). This chain's CDR3 is CASTRTKSNTEAFF. DNA of the CDR3: TGTGCCAGTACCCGGACCAAGTCAAACACTGAAGCTTTCTTT.

This clone was counted once. The J gene is TRBJ2-1, the V gene TRBV5-4; 8 bases align to TRBD1. The V gene's germline CDR1 is SGHNT and CDR2 YYREEE (reference sequence). The CDR3 contains 18 residues. After removal of 2 bases from V and 0 bases from J, the junction contained 10 bases not matched to a gene. The CDR3 DNA reads as TGTGCCAGCAGCTTAACGGGATGGACAGGGAACTCCTACAATGAGCAGTTCTTC. Protein: CASSLTGWTGNSYNEQFF.